What follows are 26 T cell receptor beta chains derived from one specimen sequenced in a study of T cells after posttransplantation cyclophosphamide. TCRdb's table, derived via immunoSEQ multiplex PCR, lists solely in-frame clones and lacks some. Of tens of thousands of clones listed, around 80% are singletons. A marrow graft followed busulfan-fludarabine conditioning, with cyclophosphamide on days +3 and +4. The sequences come from CD4+ T cells sorted from blood, collected 1,800 to 2,000 days after a stem cell transplant with posttransplant cyclophosphamide. The receptors were gathered from a female patient aged 40-49 years who received an allogeneic stem cell transplant from a related donor, was CMV-positive, and had no GVHD. Some T cells may possibly be graft donor cells.

The V and J genes are TRBV5-5 and TRBJ1-6; D is possibly TRBD1 (5 bases). This CDR3 has 15 residues. CDR1 and CDR2 (germline): SGHKS, YYEKEE (reference sequence). Trimming took off 4 bases at V and 7 bases at J, with 15 bases between the two ends. The CDR3 DNA reads TGTGCCAGCAGCGGGCTCGACAGCCCCAATTCACCCCTCCACTTT. It specifies CASSGLDSPNSPLHF. Drawing the rest from reference TRBV5-5 and TRBJ1-6, the complete variable domain is DAGVTQSPTHLIKTRGQQVTLRCSPISGHKSVSWYQQVLGQGPQFIFQYYEKEERGRGNFPDRFSARQFPNYSSELNVNALLLGDSALYLCASSGLDSPNSPLHFGNGTRLTVT.

The chain has TRBV7-8 and TRBJ2-3, with D possibly TRBD1 on 8 matching bases. Between the trimmed V and J ends, which lost 1 base and 1 base, there was a span of 12 bases. CDR3 length: 16 amino acids. Per germline, CDR1 SGHVS and CDR2 FQNEAQ. CDR3 sequence: CASSLGQGRGTDTQYF. The DNA of the CDR3 is TGTGCCAGCAGCTTAGGACAGGGGAGGGGCACAGATACGCAGTATTTT.

V usage is TRBV9 and J usage is TRBJ1-1; D perhaps matches TRBD1 (5 bases). CDR3 length equals 13 residues. Trimming stripped 3 bases from V and 5 bases from J, with 11 bases between. Germline CDR1 and CDR2: SGDLS and YYNGEE. CDR3 protein: CASSAGLLTEAFF. The CDR3 bases are TGTGCCAGCAGCGCGGGACTGCTAACTGAAGCTTTCTTT. The full variable domain, in which reference TRBV9 and TRBJ1-1 provide the parts outside the CDR3, is DSGVTQTPKHLITATGQRVTLRCSPRSGDLSVYWYQQSLDQGLQFLIQYYNGEERAKGNILERFSAQQFPDLHSELNLSSLELGDSALYFCASSAGLLTEAFFGQGTRLTVV.

The chain is built from TRBV9 and TRBJ2-6; TRBD1 might be the D (6 bases). Germline CDR1 reads SGDLS; CDR2 reads YYNGEE. V lost 4 bases, J lost 0 bases, and 11 bases lay in between. CDR3 size: 16 residues. CDR3: CASSNRQASGANVLTF. Written as DNA, the CDR3 is TGTGCCAGCAGCAATCGACAGGCCTCTGGGGCCAACGTCCTGACTTTC. Based on the CDR3 plus reference TRBV9 and TRBJ2-6, the full variable domain is DSGVTQTPKHLITATGQRVTLRCSPRSGDLSVYWYQQSLDQGLQFLIQYYNGEERAKGNILERFSAQQFPDLHSELNLSSLELGDSALYFCASSNRQASGANVLTFGAGSRLTVL.

This sequence joins TRBV7-9 and TRBJ1-2, with 11 bases fitting TRBD1. Unmatched junction bases numbered 2, after V lost 5 bases and J lost 3 bases. The CDR3 length is 14 residues. Germline assignment: CDR1 SEHNR and CDR2 FQNEAQ (reference sequence). The CDR3 DNA is TGTGCCAGCAGCCGGACAGGGGGCCACTATGGCTACACCTTC. It translates to CASSRTGGHYGYTF.

The rearrangement uses TRBV6-6 and TRBJ1-4; D might be TRBD1 (6 bases). The germline V gene encodes CDR1 MNHNY and CDR2 SVGAGI (reference sequence). This CDR3 is 14 amino acids long. V lost 6 bases and J lost 7, with 15 bases in between. CDR3 sequence: CASSPGQLFEKLFF. CDR3 bases: TGTGCCAGCAGCCCTGGACAGCTGTTTGAAAAACTGTTTTTT.

The chain combines TRBV19 with TRBJ1-1, with D maybe TRBD1 (6 bases). V dropped 5 bases and J dropped 2 bases, with 12 bases sitting between them. The CDR3 has 14 residues. CDR1 and CDR2 from the germline V gene are LNHDA and SQIVND (reference sequence). The CDR3 region is CASSSQDSNTEAFF. CDR3 DNA sequence: TGTGCCAGTAGTTCTCAGGACAGTAACACTGAAGCTTTCTTT.

A few counts support this clone. The chain links TRBV7-6 to TRBJ1-5, with 8 bases lining up with TRBD1. This CDR3 has 15 residues. The germline V gene has CDR1 SGHVS and CDR2 FNYEAQ. The V gene end was trimmed by 4 bases and the J gene end by 6 bases; junction bases not matched to a gene: 8. The DNA of the CDR3 is TGTGCCAGCAGCTCGATCCAGGGGGCAGTTCAGCCCCAGCATTTT. As protein: CASSSIQGAVQPQHF.

The chain uses TRBV11-3 and TRBJ2-7, with D perhaps matching TRBD1 (5 bases). Deletions cut 5 bases from V and 6 bases from J, with 14 bases between. Germline CDR1 SGHNT, CDR2 YENEEA. CDR3 length equals 13 residues. In DNA form, the CDR3 reads TGTGCCAGCAGCCAGCTGGGGCAGGGCGAGCAGTACTTC. It yields the protein CASSQLGQGEQYF.

The CDR3 sequence is CASISRAGAGELFF. Written as DNA, the CDR3 is TGTGCCAGCATTAGTAGGGCAGGGGCCGGGGAGCTGTTTTTT. The V gene is TRBV6-1, the J gene TRBJ2-2, with a possible D match to TRBD1 (6 bases). V gave up 7 bases and J gave up 6 bases, with 15 bases separating them. CDR1 is MNHNS, CDR2 SASEGT, per germline. CDR3 size: 14 residues.

This clone appeared a few times. This chain joins TRBV6-1 and TRBJ2-5; 7 bases line up with TRBD1. Germline CDR1 and CDR2: MNHNS and SASEGT. The CDR3 runs to 14 residues. With V trimmed by 7 bases and J by 2 bases, 7 bases remained unmatched. Here the CDR3 DNA reads TGTGCCAGCACCCGAGTGGGACAGCAAGAGACCCAGTACTTC. It is translated as CASTRVGQQETQYF.

This chain joins TRBV6-1 and TRBJ1-2, with D tentatively TRBD1 (6 bases). There are 14 residues in the CDR3. In germline, CDR1 is MNHNS, CDR2 SASEGT. Trimming pared 8 bases from V and 10 bases from J, leaving 23 bases between. In DNA, the CDR3 is TGTGCCAGCTCGGCGCCGCCCCAGGGGAGTTTCTACACCTTC. It yields the protein CASSAPPQGSFYTF.

The chain combines TRBV19 with TRBJ2-7; TRBD1 agrees at 8 bases. V was clipped by 2 bases and J by 2 bases; unmatched bases: 8. CDR1 and CDR2 (germline): LNHDA, SQIVND (reference sequence). The CDR3 is 16 amino acids. CDR3 coding DNA: TGTGCCAGTAGTATACCGACAGGGGAATACGCCTACGAGCAGTACTTC. Amino acid sequence: CASSIPTGEYAYEQYF.

This chain uses TRBV14 with TRBJ2-2; D uncertain. Trimming stripped 1 base from V and 5 bases from J, with 8 bases between. This CDR3 has 14 residues. In germline, CDR1 is SGHDN, CDR2 FVKESK. CDR3 in DNA: TGTGCCAGCAGCCAAGTATCAGGAACCGGGGAGCTGTTTTTT. It codes for CASSQVSGTGELFF.

The chain is built from TRBV5-4 and TRBJ2-7; 8 nucleotides align to TRBD1. Germline V gene sequence: CDR1 SGHNT, CDR2 YYREEE (reference sequence). This CDR3 region has 14 residues. With V trimmed by 4 bases and J by 5 bases, 8 bases remained unmatched. The CDR3 loop reads CASSPRTGKHEQYF. The CDR3 bases are TGTGCCAGCAGCCCTCGGACAGGGAAGCACGAGCAGTACTTC.

The chain links TRBV11-3 to TRBJ2-3, with 9 bases identical to TRBD2. Per germline, CDR1 SGHNT and CDR2 YENEEA. The trim removed 3 bases at V and 4 bases at J, leaving 5 bases unmatched. The CDR3 spans 15 residues. DNA for the CDR3: TGTGCCAGCAGCTTGTCTAGCGGGGTGGCAGATACGCAGTATTTT. Its translation is CASSLSSGVADTQYF.

The chain carries TRBV2 and TRBJ2-7; D gene uncertain. CDR3 length equals 14 residues. Germline V lookup: CDR1 SNHLY, CDR2 FYNNEI. The germline V and J ends were trimmed by 6 bases and 0 bases, with 12 bases remaining between them. The CDR3 reads CASRRSILSYEQYF. CDR3 nucleotides: TGTGCCAGCAGGAGATCCATCCTCTCCTACGAGCAGTACTTC.

The chain carries TRBV18 and TRBJ1-5; possible D gene TRBD1, 6 bases. The CDR3 sequence is 14 residues long. Germline V lookup: CDR1 KGHSH, CDR2 LQKENI. V was cut by 6 bases and J by 2 bases, with 11 bases left in between. The CDR3 nucleotides are TGTGCCAGCTCCCCAAACAGGGGCAATCAGCCCCAGCATTTT. The encoded protein is CASSPNRGNQPQHF.

The chain combines TRBV10-3 with TRBJ1-1, with D tentatively TRBD1 (5 bases). Trimming cost V 0 bases and J 3 bases, with 8 bases left between them. The CDR3 is 14 amino acids. Germline V CDR1 and CDR2: ENHRY, SYGVKD. The CDR3 DNA sequence: TGTGCCATCAGTGAGTCTTGGGGGGACACTGAAGCTTTCTTT. Protein sequence: CAISESWGDTEAFF.

The chain links TRBV19 to TRBJ1-2; 8 bases align to TRBD1. This CDR3 is built from 13 residues. The J segment lost 5 bases and the V segment lost 7 bases, leaving 6 bases of the junction unmatched. The germline V gene encodes CDR1 LNHDA and CDR2 SQIVND (reference sequence). This chain's CDR3 is CASTPTGEYGYTF. The CDR3 DNA reads as TGTGCCAGTACCCCGACAGGGGAGTATGGCTACACCTTC.

This clone was recorded once. The chain links TRBV28 to TRBJ2-6, with 7 bases matching TRBD1. Germline V gene sequence: CDR1 MDHEN, CDR2 SYDVKM. This CDR3 comprises 16 residues. V lost 5 bases, J lost 3 bases, and 7 bases stayed unmatched. CDR3 sequence reads: CASSGTSGGGANVLTF. The CDR3, as DNA: TGTGCCAGCAGTGGCACGTCAGGGGGTGGGGCCAACGTCCTGACTTTC.

This chain links TRBV7-6 with TRBJ2-3; 9 bases are a match to TRBD1. CDR3 length equals 18 residues. Germline V gene data show CDR1 as SGHVS and CDR2 as FNYEAQ. V lost 2 bases to trimming and J lost 6 bases; unmatched junction nucleotides: 15. DNA for the CDR3: TGTGCCAGCAGCTTATACCTCCCGGGACAGGGAAGGAAGGATACGCAGTATTTT. Translated, it gives CASSLYLPGQGRKDTQYF.

This chain uses TRBV5-6 with TRBJ2-7, with D possibly matching TRBD1 (6 bases). Germline CDR1 SGHDT, CDR2 YYEEEE. This CDR3 has 14 amino acids. V shed 4 bases and J shed 6 bases, with 17 bases lying between them. CDR3: CASSTGPLRSEQYF. Here the CDR3 DNA reads TGTGCCAGCAGCACAGGGCCCTTGAGGAGCGAGCAGTACTTC.

The chain carries TRBV11-2 and TRBJ2-7; TRBD1 matches at 9 bases. Germline V gives CDR1 SGHAT, CDR2 FQNNGV. The CDR3 sequence is 14 residues long. The J segment lost 11 bases and the V segment lost 3 bases, leaving 11 bases of the junction unmatched. Written as DNA, the CDR3 is TGTGCCAGCAGCTTCGCCCCGGGGGGACAGGGAGAGTACTTC. This encodes CASSFAPGGQGEYF. Full variable domain (missing parts from reference TRBV11-2 and TRBJ2-7): EAGVAQSPRYKIIEKRQSVAFWCNPISGHATLYWYQQILGQGPKLLIQFQNNGVVDDSQLPKDRFSAERLKGVDSTLKIQPAKLEDSAVYLCASSFAPGGQGEYFGPGTRLTVT.

The chain combines TRBV5-5 with TRBJ2-7; 13 nucleotides match TRBD2. Germline V gives CDR1 SGHKS, CDR2 YYEKEE (reference sequence). Trimming at V came to 2 bases and at J to 1 base, leaving 6 bases not matched to a gene. This CDR3 has 17 residues. The CDR3 spells CASSFPGTSGASYEQYF. The DNA for the CDR3 is TGTGCCAGCAGCTTCCCCGGGACTAGCGGGGCTTCCTACGAGCAGTACTTC.

The V and J genes are TRBV5-6 and TRBJ2-5, with TRBD1 matching over 12 bases. The CDR3 has 15 amino acids. Germline V lookup: CDR1 SGHDT, CDR2 YYEEEE. Trimming removed 4 bases from V and 5 bases from J; junction bases left unmatched: 6. CDR3 loop: CASSSPGQGAETQYF. The CDR3 region has the DNA TGTGCCAGCAGCAGTCCGGGACAGGGGGCCGAGACCCAGTACTTC. Drawing the rest from reference TRBV5-6 and TRBJ2-5, the complete variable domain is DAGVTQSPTHLIKTRGQQVTLRCSPKSGHDTVSWYQQALGQGPQFIFQYYEEEERQRGNFPDRFSGHQFPNYSSELNVNALLLGDSALYLCASSSPGQGAETQYFGPGTRLLVL.